This T cell receptor beta chain came from a study of monozygotic twins with inflammatory bowel disease. This CDR3 has 17 amino acids. Amplification of TCRalpha and TCRbeta cDNA involved two nested PCRs that ran for about 15 and 9 cycles. TCRdb re-called the 5' RACE reads and catalogs CDR3 proteins one per entry, DNA excluded. The repertoire table contains 200,000 to 250,000 distinct CDR3 sequences. This chain links TRBV12-3 or TRBV12-4 with TRBJ2-2; TCRdb's D call, TRBD2, is unchecked because there is no DNA. This TCR came from a human donor with ulcerative colitis or Crohn's disease, or a healthy co-twin of an affected twin (not recorded which). Sequencing used blood. CDR3 sequence: CASSFQGTAGVPGELFF.